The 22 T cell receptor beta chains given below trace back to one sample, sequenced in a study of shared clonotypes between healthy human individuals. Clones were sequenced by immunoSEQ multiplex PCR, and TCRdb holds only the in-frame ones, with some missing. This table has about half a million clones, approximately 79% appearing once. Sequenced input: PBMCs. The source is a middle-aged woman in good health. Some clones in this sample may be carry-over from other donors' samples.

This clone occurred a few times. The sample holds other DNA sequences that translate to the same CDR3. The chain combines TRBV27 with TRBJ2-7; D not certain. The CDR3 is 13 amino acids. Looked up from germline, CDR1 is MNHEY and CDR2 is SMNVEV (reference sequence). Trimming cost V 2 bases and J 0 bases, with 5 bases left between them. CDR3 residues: CASSLGGSYEQYF. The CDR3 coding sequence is TGTGCCAGCAGTTTAGGCGGCTCCTACGAGCAGTACTTC.

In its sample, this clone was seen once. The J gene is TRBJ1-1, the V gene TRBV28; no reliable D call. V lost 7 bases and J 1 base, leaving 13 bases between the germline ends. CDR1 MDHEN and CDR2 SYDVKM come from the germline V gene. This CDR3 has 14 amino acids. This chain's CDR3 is CASNPGTRNTEAFF. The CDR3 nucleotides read TGTGCCAGCAACCCAGGAACCCGGAACACTGAAGCTTTCTTT.

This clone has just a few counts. CDR3 in amino acids: CASRHDRTDGYTF. For the CDR3, the DNA is TGTGCCAGCAGGCACGATAGGACAGATGGCTACACCTTC. The V and J genes are TRBV27 and TRBJ1-2; tentatively, D is TRBD1 (6 bases). V dropped 6 bases and J dropped 6 bases, with 14 bases sitting between them. Germline V gives CDR1 MNHEY, CDR2 SMNVEV (reference sequence). The CDR3 spans 13 residues.

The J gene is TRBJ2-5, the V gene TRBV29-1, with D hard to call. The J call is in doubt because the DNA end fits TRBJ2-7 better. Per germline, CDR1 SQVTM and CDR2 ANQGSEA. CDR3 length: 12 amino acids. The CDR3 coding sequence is TGCAGCGCGGCTCAGAACTCCTACGAGCAGTACTTC. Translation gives CSAAQNSYEQYF.

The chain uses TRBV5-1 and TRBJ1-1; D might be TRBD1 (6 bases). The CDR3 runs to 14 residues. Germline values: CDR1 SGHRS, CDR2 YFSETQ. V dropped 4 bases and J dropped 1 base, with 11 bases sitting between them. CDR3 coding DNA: TGCGCCAGCAGCAGGGGGACACGGAACACTGAAGCTTTCTTT. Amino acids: CASSRGTRNTEAFF.

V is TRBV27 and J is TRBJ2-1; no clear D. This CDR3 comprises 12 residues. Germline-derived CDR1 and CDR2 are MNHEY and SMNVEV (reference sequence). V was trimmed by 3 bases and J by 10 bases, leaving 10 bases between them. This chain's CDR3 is CASSFGNGEQFF. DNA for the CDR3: TGTGCCAGCAGTTTCGGTAACGGCGAGCAGTTCTTC.

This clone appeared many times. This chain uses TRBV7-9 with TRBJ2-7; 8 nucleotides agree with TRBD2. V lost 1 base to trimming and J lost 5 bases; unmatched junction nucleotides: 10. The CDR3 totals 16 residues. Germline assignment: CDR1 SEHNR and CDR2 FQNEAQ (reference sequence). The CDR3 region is CASSLGTGGPVDEQYF. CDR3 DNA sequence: TGTGCCAGCAGCTTAGGGACGGGGGGGCCGGTAGACGAGCAGTACTTC.

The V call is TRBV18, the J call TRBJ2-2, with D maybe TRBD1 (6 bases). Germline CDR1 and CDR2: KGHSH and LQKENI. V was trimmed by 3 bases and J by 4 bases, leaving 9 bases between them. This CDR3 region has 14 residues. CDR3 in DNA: TGTGCCAGCTCACCCGGACAGACCACCGGGGAGCTGTTTTTT. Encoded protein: CASSPGQTTGELFF.

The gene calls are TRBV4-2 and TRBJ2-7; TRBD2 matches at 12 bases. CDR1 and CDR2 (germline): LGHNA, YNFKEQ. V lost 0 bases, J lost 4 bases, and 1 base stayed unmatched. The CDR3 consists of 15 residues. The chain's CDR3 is CASSQDLAGGYEQYF. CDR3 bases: TGTGCCAGCAGCCAAGATCTAGCGGGAGGGTACGAGCAGTACTTC.

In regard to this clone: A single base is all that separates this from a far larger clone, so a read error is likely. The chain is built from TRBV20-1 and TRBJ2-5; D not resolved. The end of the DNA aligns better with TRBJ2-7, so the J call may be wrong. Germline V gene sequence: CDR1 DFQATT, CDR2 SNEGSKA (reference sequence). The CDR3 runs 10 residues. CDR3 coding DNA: TGCAGTGCCTTAGGGCACGAGCAGTACTTC. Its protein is CSALGHEQYF.

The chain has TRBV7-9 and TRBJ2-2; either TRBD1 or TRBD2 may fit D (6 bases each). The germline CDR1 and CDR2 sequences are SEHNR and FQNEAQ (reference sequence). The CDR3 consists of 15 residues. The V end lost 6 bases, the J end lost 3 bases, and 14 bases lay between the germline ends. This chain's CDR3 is CASRRSGGYTGELFF. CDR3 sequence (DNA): TGTGCCAGCAGACGATCCGGGGGCTACACCGGGGAGCTGTTTTTT.

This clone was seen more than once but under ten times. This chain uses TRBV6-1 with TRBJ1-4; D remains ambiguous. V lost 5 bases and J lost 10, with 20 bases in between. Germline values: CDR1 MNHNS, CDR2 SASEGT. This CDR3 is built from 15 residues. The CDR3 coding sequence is TGTGCCAGCAGTATAGAAAACGTGGGCCAAGCAAAACTGTTTTTT. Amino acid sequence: CASSIENVGQAKLFF.

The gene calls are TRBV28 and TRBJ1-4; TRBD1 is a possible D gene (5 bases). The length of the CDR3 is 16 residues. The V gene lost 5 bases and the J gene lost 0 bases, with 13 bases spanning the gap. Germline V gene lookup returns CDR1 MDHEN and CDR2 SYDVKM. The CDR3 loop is CASSSAGRATNEKLFF. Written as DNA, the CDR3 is TGTGCCAGCAGTAGTGCGGGGCGTGCAACTAATGAAAAACTGTTTTTT.

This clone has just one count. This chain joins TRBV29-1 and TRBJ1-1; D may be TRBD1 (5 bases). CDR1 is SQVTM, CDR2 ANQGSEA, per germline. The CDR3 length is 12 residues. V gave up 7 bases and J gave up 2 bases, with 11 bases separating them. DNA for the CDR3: TGCAGCGCACAGGACGGAAACACTGAAGCTTTCTTT. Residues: CSAQDGNTEAFF.

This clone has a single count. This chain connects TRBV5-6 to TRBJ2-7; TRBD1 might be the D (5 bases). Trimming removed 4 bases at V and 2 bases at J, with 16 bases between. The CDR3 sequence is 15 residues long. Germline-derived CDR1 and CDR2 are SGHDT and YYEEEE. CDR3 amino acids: CASSLSDSRAYEQYF. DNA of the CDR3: TGTGCCAGCAGCCTCTCCGACTCCAGGGCCTACGAGCAGTACTTC.

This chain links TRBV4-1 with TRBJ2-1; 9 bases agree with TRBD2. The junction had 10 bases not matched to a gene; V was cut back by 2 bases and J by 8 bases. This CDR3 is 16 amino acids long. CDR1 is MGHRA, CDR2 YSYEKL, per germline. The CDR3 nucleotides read TGCGCCAGCAGCCAACCGAGCGGGAGGTCCTTTTATGAGCAGTTCTTC. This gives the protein CASSQPSGRSFYEQFF.

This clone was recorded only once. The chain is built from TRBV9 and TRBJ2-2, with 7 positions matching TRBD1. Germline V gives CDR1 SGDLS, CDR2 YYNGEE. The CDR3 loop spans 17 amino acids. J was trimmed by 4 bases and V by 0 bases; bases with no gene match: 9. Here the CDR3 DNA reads TGTGCCAGCAGCGTAGGGACACAGGGGCTTCTCACCGGGGAGCTGTTTTTT. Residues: CASSVGTQGLLTGELFF.

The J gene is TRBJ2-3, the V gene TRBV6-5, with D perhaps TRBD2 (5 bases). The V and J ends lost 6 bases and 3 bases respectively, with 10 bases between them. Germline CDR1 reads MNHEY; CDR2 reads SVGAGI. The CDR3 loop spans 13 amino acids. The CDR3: CASRRGMTDTQYF. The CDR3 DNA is TGTGCCAGCAGACGGGGTATGACAGATACGCAGTATTTT.

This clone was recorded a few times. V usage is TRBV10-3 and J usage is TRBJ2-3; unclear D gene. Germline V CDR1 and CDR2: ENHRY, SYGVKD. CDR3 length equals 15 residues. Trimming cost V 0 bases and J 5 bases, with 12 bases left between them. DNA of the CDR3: TGTGCCATCAGTGAGTCAGGAAAGGGTGGAGATACGCAGTATTTT. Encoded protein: CAISESGKGGDTQYF.

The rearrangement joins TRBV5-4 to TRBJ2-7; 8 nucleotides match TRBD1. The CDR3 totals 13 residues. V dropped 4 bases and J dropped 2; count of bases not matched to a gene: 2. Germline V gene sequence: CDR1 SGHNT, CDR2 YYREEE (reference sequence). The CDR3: CASSRTGTYEQYF. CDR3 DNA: TGTGCCAGCAGCCGGACAGGGACCTACGAGCAGTACTTC.

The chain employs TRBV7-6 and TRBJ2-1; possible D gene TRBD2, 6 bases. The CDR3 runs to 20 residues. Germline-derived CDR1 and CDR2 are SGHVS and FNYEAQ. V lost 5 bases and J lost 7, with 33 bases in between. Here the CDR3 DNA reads TGTGCCAGCAGCCCCGGCCGGGTTGGTGGGAGGAAGTTTGGGTGGAATGAGCAGTTCTTC. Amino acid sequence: CASSPGRVGGRKFGWNEQFF.

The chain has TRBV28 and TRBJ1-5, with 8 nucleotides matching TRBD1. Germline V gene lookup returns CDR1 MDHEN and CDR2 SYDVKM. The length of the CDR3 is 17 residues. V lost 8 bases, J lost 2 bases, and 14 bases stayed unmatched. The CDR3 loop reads CASSTPSSGGRNQPQHF. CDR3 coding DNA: TGTGCCAGCTCCACTCCCTCCTCAGGGGGCCGCAATCAGCCCCAGCATTTT.